The clone carrying this T cell receptor beta chain came up a few times. Using immunoSEQ multiplex PCR, the repertoire was profiled, and TCRdb retains in-frame clones only, with some absent. The sample holds nearly 50,000 clones, roughly 86% seen once. These data originate in a study of blood T cell repertoires in COVID-19. Per the germline V gene, CDR1 is SGHRS and CDR2 is YFSETQ. There are 15 residues in the CDR3. V was shortened by 0 bases and J by 4 bases, with 10 bases between the two germline ends. The sequence came from a woman aged 55-75 years with acute or convalescent COVID-19. The chain employs TRBV5-1 and TRBJ2-2, with D possibly being TRBD1 (5 bases). The specimen sequenced was peripheral blood. The CDR3 DNA reads TGCGCCAGCAGCTTGGTTAGGGGATTCACCGGGGAGCTGTTTTTT. This sequence encodes CASSLVRGFTGELFF.